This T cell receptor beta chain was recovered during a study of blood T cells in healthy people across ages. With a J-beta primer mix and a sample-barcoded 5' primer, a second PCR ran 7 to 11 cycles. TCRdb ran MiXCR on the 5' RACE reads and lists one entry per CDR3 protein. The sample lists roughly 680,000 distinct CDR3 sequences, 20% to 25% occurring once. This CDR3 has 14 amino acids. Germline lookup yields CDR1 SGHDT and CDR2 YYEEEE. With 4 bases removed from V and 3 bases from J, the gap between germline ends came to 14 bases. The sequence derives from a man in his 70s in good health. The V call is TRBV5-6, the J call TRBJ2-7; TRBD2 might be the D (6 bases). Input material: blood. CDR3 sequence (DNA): TGTGCCAGCAGCCTGAAATCTAGCGACTACGAGCAGTACTTC. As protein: CASSLKSSDYEQYF. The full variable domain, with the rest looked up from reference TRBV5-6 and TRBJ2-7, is DAGVTQSPTHLIKTRGQQVTLRCSPKSGHDTVSWYQQALGQGPQFIFQYYEEEERQRGNFPDRFSGHQFPNYSSELNVNALLLGDSALYLCASSLKSSDYEQYFGPGTRLTVT.